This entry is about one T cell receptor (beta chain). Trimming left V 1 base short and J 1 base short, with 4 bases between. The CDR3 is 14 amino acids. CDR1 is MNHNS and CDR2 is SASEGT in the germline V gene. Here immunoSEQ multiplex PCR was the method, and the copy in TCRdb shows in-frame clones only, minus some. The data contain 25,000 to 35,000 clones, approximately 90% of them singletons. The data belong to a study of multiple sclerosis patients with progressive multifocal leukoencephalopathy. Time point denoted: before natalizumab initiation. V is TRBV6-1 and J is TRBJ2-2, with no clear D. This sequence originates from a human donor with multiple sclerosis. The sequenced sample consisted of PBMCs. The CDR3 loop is CASSEGGNTGELFF. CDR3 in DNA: TGTGCCAGCAGTGAAGGGGGGAACACCGGGGAGCTGTTTTTT.